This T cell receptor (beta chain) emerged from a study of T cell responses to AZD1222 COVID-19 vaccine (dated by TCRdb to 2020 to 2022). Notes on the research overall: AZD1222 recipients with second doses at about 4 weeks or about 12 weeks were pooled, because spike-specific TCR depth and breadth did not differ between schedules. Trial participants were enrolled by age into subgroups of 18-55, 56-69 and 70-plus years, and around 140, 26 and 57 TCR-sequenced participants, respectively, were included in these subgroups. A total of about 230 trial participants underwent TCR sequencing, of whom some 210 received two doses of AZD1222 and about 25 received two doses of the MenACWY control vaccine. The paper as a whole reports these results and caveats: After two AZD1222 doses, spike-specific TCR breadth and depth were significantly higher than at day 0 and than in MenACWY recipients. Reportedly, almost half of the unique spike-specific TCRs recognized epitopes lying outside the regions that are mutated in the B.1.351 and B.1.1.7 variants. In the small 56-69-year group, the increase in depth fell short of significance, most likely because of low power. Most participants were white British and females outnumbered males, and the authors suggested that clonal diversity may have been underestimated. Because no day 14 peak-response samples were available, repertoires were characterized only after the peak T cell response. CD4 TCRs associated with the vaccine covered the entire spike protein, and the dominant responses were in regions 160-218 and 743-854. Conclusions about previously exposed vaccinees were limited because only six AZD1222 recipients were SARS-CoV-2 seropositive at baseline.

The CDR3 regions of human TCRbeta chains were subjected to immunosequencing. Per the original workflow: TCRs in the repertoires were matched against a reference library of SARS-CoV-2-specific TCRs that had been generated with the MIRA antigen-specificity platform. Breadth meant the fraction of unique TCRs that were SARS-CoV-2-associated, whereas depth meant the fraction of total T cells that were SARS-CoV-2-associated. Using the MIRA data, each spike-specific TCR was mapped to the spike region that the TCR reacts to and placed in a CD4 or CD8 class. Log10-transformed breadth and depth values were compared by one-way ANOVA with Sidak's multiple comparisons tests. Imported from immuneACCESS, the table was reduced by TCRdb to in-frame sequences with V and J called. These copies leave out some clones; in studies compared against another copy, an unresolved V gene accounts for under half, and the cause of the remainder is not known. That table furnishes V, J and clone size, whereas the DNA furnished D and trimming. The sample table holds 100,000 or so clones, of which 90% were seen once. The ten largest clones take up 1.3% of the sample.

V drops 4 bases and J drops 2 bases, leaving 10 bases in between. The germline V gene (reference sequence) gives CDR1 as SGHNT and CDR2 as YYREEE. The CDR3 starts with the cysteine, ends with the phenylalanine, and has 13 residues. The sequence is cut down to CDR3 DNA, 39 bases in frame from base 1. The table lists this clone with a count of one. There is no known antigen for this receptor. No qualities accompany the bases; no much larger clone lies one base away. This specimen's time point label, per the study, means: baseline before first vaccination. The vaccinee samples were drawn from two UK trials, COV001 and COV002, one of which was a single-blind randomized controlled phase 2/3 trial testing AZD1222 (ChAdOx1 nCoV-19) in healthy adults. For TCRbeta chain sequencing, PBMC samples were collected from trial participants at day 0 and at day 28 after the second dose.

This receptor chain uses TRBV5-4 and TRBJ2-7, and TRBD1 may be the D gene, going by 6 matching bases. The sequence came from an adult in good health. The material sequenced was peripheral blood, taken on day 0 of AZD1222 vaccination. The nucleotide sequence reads TGTGCCAGCAGCAATGGACAGCCCTACGAGCAGTACTTC. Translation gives CASSNGQPYEQYF.